A single sample gave rise to the 28 T cell receptor beta chains below, sequenced in a study of cytomegalovirus exposure and HLA in healthy donors. The PCR had 60 Vbeta and 13 Jbeta primers. Generated by immunoSEQ multiplex PCR, the TCRdb table keeps only in-frame clones and is missing some. The sample has about 190,000 clones, approximately 80% seen once. The sequenced material came from PBMCs. Receptor source: a woman aged 30 to 39 in good health and CMV-seropositive.

The rearrangement joins TRBV7-8 to TRBJ2-7; 10 bases fit TRBD2. Germline CDR1 reads SGHVS; CDR2 reads FQNEAQ. V was clipped by 3 bases and J by 3 bases; unmatched bases: 5. The CDR3 is made up of 15 amino acids. CDR3 sequence (DNA): TGTGCCAGCAGCTTCGGGACTAGCGAAATCTACGAGCAGTACTTC. It specifies CASSFGTSEIYEQYF.

The V gene is TRBV5-5, the J gene TRBJ1-3, with 9 bases fitting TRBD1. Germline CDR1 and CDR2: SGHKS and YYEKEE (reference sequence). CDR3 length equals 13 residues. The junction had 2 bases not matched to a gene; V was cut back by 1 base and J by 9 bases. CDR3 DNA sequence: TGTGCCAGCAGCTTGTTACAGGGGGCCACCATATATTTT. Encoded protein: CASSLLQGATIYF. The full variable domain, its missing parts supplied by reference TRBV5-5 and TRBJ1-3, is DAGVTQSPTHLIKTRGQQVTLRCSPISGHKSVSWYQQVLGQGPQFIFQYYEKEERGRGNFPDRFSARQFPNYSSELNVNALLLGDSALYLCASSLLQGATIYFGEGSWLTVV.

This chain links TRBV7-6 with TRBJ2-1; the match to TRBD2 covers 8 bases. The germline CDR1 and CDR2 sequences are SGHVS and FNYEAQ. The CDR3 consists of 15 residues. V lost 1 base and J lost 10; bases outside the gene matches: 9. The CDR3 bases are TGTGCCAGCAGCTTAGAAGCGGGGGAGAGGTGGGAGCAGTTCTTC. Protein product: CASSLEAGERWEQFF.

V usage is TRBV6-6 and J usage is TRBJ1-2, with D tentatively TRBD1 (5 bases). The CDR3 consists of 15 residues. The germline V gene has CDR1 MNHNY and CDR2 SVGAGI (reference sequence). The V end was cut by 6 bases, the J end by 5 bases, with 19 bases between. Here the CDR3 reads CASSLTLDTYYGYTF. The CDR3 DNA is TGTGCCAGCAGCCTAACCCTGGACACTTATTATGGCTACACCTTC.

The rearrangement joins TRBV5-1 to TRBJ2-7; 10 positions agree with TRBD1. The CDR3 is made up of 16 amino acids. Germline V gives CDR1 SGHRS, CDR2 YFSETQ. Unmatched junction bases numbered 11, after V lost 4 bases and J lost 4 bases. For the CDR3, the DNA is TGCGCCAGCAGCATACTTGGACAGGGGGTTCGGTACGAGCAGTACTTC. This codes for CASSILGQGVRYEQYF.

This clone has just a few counts. This chain joins TRBV4-1 and TRBJ2-3; D not certain. The CDR3 totals 15 residues. Germline loops: CDR1 MGHRA, CDR2 YSYEKL. V was shortened by 1 base and J by 2 bases, with 10 bases between the two germline ends. This chain's CDR3 is CASSQGVFITDTQYF. The CDR3 nucleotides are TGCGCCAGCAGCCAAGGAGTATTCATCACAGATACGCAGTATTTT.

The gene calls are TRBV28 and TRBJ1-5; no definite D call. Germline V gene lookup returns CDR1 MDHEN and CDR2 SYDVKM. This CDR3 is built from 14 residues. Between the trimmed V and J ends, which lost 6 bases and 2 bases, there was a span of 11 bases. The CDR3 DNA is TGTGCCAGCAGCCCCGGGTCTCGCAATCAGCCCCAGCATTTT. It codes for CASSPGSRNQPQHF.

CDR3 loop: CASSSLTGVISYNEQFF. DNA of the CDR3: TGTGCCAGCAGTTCCCTGACGGGAGTCATCTCCTACAATGAGCAGTTCTTC. This chain connects TRBV6-7 to TRBJ2-1, with D possibly being TRBD2 (6 bases). TRBV6-7 is treated as an ORF (open reading frame) with a function not yet certain. Trimming stripped 4 bases from V and 0 bases from J, with 16 bases between. The CDR3 covers 17 residues.

The CDR3 DNA sequence: TGTGCCTGGAGTGTAATGGCAGGGTCCCACGAGCAGTACTTC. Its protein product is CAWSVMAGSHEQYF. The chain combines TRBV30 with TRBJ2-7, with D tentatively TRBD1 (5 bases). CDR1 and CDR2 (germline): GTSNPN, SVGIG (reference sequence). This CDR3 spans 14 amino acids. V was cut by 0 bases and J by 5 bases, with 14 bases left in between.

This chain links TRBV6-1 with TRBJ1-1; D call uncertain. Trimming took 0 bases from V and 5 from J, leaving 13 bases between them. This CDR3 region has 15 residues. Germline loops: CDR1 MNHNS, CDR2 SASEGT. Here the CDR3 reads CASSEALEGRTEAFF. The CDR3 DNA reads as TGTGCCAGCAGTGAAGCGCTTGAGGGCCGGACTGAAGCTTTCTTT.

The chain links TRBV5-6 to TRBJ2-3, with 7 bases identical to TRBD2. The germline CDR1 and CDR2 sequences are SGHDT and YYEEEE. V trimming: 0 bases; J trimming: 0 bases; junction bases outside the gene matches: 4. The CDR3 spans 16 residues. CDR3 nucleotide sequence: TGTGCCAGCAGCTTGGAGGCCGGGGGGAGCACAGATACGCAGTATTTT. Its translation is CASSLEAGGSTDTQYF.

This clone was recorded a few times. V gene TRBV29-1 combines with J gene TRBJ1-2; D unclear. With 1 base removed from V and 5 bases from J, the gap between germline ends came to 11 bases. Looked up from germline, CDR1 is SQVTM and CDR2 is ANQGSEA. The CDR3 length is 13 residues. CDR3 sequence: CSVEGEGRYGYTF. The CDR3 DNA reads TGCAGCGTTGAAGGGGAGGGCCGGTATGGCTACACCTTC. Combining the CDR3 with reference TRBV29-1 and TRBJ1-2 gives the whole variable domain SAVISQKPSRDICQRGTSLTIQCQVDSQVTMMFWYRQQPGQSLTLIATANQGSEATYESGFVIDKFPISRPNLTFSTLTVSNMSPEDSSIYLCSVEGEGRYGYTFGSGTRLTVV.

The V call is TRBV28, the J call TRBJ1-3; D ambiguous. The V gene lost 2 bases and the J gene lost 4 bases, with 9 bases spanning the gap. The CDR3 is made up of 14 amino acids. Germline values: CDR1 MDHEN, CDR2 SYDVKM. The CDR3 nucleotides read TGTGCCAGCAGTTTACTGGCTCCAGGAAACACCATATATTTT. This encodes CASSLLAPGNTIYF.

The chain uses TRBV29-1 and TRBJ1-2; D unresolved. Trimming pared 5 bases from V and 4 bases from J, leaving 8 bases between. In germline, CDR1 is SQVTM, CDR2 ANQGSEA. This CDR3 has 11 residues. CDR3 sequence: CSVQVLYGYTF. CDR3 bases: TGCAGCGTTCAGGTGCTCTATGGCTACACCTTC.

This clone showed up just a few times. The chain links TRBV12-2 to TRBJ2-7; the table's D call, TRBD1, has no DNA check behind it. TRBV12-2 is a recognized pseudogene. CDR3 length: 11 residues. The CDR3 loop is CASRGPCEQYF. CDR3 DNA sequence: TGTGCAAGTCGCGGGCCCTGCGAGCAGTACTTC.

This clone is labeled medium-sized (0.01 to 0.1%). The rearrangement links TRBV5-1 to TRBJ2-5, with D perhaps TRBD1 (6 bases). The CDR3 is 16 residues long. V was trimmed by 0 bases and J by 0 bases, leaving 12 bases between them. Germline lookup yields CDR1 SGHRS and CDR2 YFSETQ. The CDR3 spells CASSLDRGQHQETQYF. In nucleotides, the CDR3 is TGCGCCAGCAGCTTGGATAGGGGACAACACCAAGAGACCCAGTACTTC.

CDR3 DNA: TGTGCCAGCACCTTGACAGGGGGTGGAAATCAGCCCCAGCATTTT. Its protein product is CASTLTGGGNQPQHF. The rearrangement joins TRBV2 to TRBJ1-5; 9 bases match TRBD1. This CDR3 is 15 amino acids long. The V segment lost 7 bases and the J segment 4 bases; nucleotides outside the gene matches: 8. CDR1 is SNHLY and CDR2 is FYNNEI in the germline V gene. Supplemented by reference TRBV2 and TRBJ1-5, the full variable domain reads EPEVTQTPSHQVTQMGQEVILRCVPISNHLYFYWYRQILGQKVEFLVSFYNNEISEKSEIFDDQFSVERPDGSNFTLKIRSTKLEDSAMYFCASTLTGGGNQPQHFGDGTRLSIL.

The V call is TRBV30, the J call TRBJ2-1, with 11 bases identical to TRBD2. Germline CDR1 and CDR2: GTSNPN and SVGIG (reference sequence). J lost 0 bases, V lost 2 bases, and 3 bases had no gene match. The CDR3 covers 16 residues. CDR3 residues: CAWSLAGGSSYNEQFF. Here the CDR3 DNA reads TGTGCCTGGAGTCTAGCGGGGGGAAGCTCCTACAATGAGCAGTTCTTC. Looking up the rest from reference TRBV30 and TRBJ2-1 gives the full variable domain: SQTIHQWPATLVQPVGSPLSLECTVEGTSNPNLYWYRQAAGRGLQLLFYSVGIGQISSEVPQNLSASRPQDRQFILSSKKLLLSDSGFYLCAWSLAGGSSYNEQFFGPGTRLTVL.

This clone was seen more than once but under ten times. This chain joins TRBV10-1 and TRBJ2-3; TRBD2 matches 7 bases. V lost 8 bases, J lost 5 bases, and 16 bases stayed unmatched. The germline CDR1 and CDR2 sequences are WNHNN and SYGVQD (reference sequence). This CDR3 is built from 16 residues. This CDR3 is CASASDLAGVIDTQYF. Here the CDR3 DNA reads TGCGCCAGCGCGTCCGATCTGGCGGGAGTAATAGATACGCAGTATTTT.

This chain links TRBV6-5 with TRBJ2-3; 7 bases line up with TRBD1. Germline lookup yields CDR1 MNHEY and CDR2 SVGAGI. The CDR3 is made up of 13 amino acids. The V and J ends lost 2 bases and 4 bases, in that order; junction bases with no gene match: 0. CDR3 nucleotides: TGTGCCAGCAGTTACACAGGGGCAGATACGCAGTATTTT. This codes for CASSYTGADTQYF.

This chain uses TRBV6-6 with TRBJ1-2; no clear D. Deletions cut 6 bases from V and 8 bases from J, with 16 bases between. CDR1 and CDR2 (germline): MNHNY, SVGAGI (reference sequence). This CDR3 spans 13 amino acids. CDR3 region: CASRAGSGRGYTF. The CDR3, as DNA: TGTGCCAGCAGGGCCGGGAGCGGCCGCGGCTACACCTTC.

The V gene is TRBV9, the J gene TRBJ2-3; D unclear. The V end was cut by 0 bases, the J end by 0 bases, with 8 bases between. Germline V gives CDR1 SGDLS, CDR2 YYNGEE. This CDR3 comprises 15 residues. The CDR3 bases are TGTGCCAGCAGCGTAGGTTCACGGAGCACAGATACGCAGTATTTT. Protein product: CASSVGSRSTDTQYF.

The chain uses TRBV6-6 and TRBJ2-1; TRBD2 is a possible D gene (6 bases). The CDR3 sequence is 14 residues long. Germline V gives CDR1 MNHNY, CDR2 SVGAGI (reference sequence). V lost 10 bases to trimming and J lost 3 bases, with 16 bases between them. The CDR3 DNA reads TGTGCCACCTCCGGGGGACGGAACTACAATGAGCAGTTCTTC. Amino acid sequence: CATSGGRNYNEQFF.

This rearrangement joins TRBV4-1 to TRBJ1-1; maybe TRBD1 (5 bases). CDR1 and CDR2 from the germline V gene are MGHRA and YSYEKL. The CDR3 loop spans 17 amino acids. The germline V and J ends were trimmed by 4 bases and 0 bases, with 18 bases remaining between them. The DNA of the CDR3 is TGCGCCAGCAGCCCCAACCAGGGCATCACGGTGAACACTGAAGCTTTCTTT. The encoded protein is CASSPNQGITVNTEAFF.

The rearrangement joins TRBV9 to TRBJ2-3, with D maybe TRBD2 (5 bases). The CDR3 contains 16 residues. Trimming stripped 2 bases from V and 5 bases from J, with 18 bases between. Germline V gene data show CDR1 as SGDLS and CDR2 as YYNGEE. The CDR3 DNA reads TGTGCCAGCAGCGTGGGGTCCAACCTAGCCCAAGATACGCAGTATTTT. Protein sequence: CASSVGSNLAQDTQYF.

This sequence joins TRBV7-8 and TRBJ2-7; 11 bases match TRBD1. Germline V gene sequence: CDR1 SGHVS, CDR2 FQNEAQ. Losses at the gene ends were 4 bases for V and 3 bases for J; bases not matched to a gene: 2. The CDR3 length is 14 residues. The CDR3 nucleotides are TGTGCCAGCAGCTACGGGACAGGGGGCTACGAGCAGTACTTC. It is translated as CASSYGTGGYEQYF.

The rearrangement uses TRBV19 and TRBJ2-1; 9 bases agree with TRBD1. This CDR3 region has 15 residues. Losses at the gene ends were 3 bases for V and 8 bases for J; bases not matched to a gene: 8. Germline V lookup: CDR1 LNHDA, CDR2 SQIVND (reference sequence). The CDR3, as DNA: TGTGCCAGTAGTATTCGGACAGGGGCTGGGGATGAGCAGTTCTTC. Amino acids: CASSIRTGAGDEQFF.

For this clone: The sample contains more than one DNA sequence encoding this CDR3. The chain couples TRBV5-1 to TRBJ2-3; D unresolved. Germline V CDR1 and CDR2: SGHRS, YFSETQ. Trimming removed 0 bases at V and 0 bases at J, with 8 bases between. The CDR3 runs 15 residues. The CDR3 bases are TGCGCCAGCAGCTTGGAACGTAGTAGCACAGATACGCAGTATTTT. Encoded protein: CASSLERSSTDTQYF.